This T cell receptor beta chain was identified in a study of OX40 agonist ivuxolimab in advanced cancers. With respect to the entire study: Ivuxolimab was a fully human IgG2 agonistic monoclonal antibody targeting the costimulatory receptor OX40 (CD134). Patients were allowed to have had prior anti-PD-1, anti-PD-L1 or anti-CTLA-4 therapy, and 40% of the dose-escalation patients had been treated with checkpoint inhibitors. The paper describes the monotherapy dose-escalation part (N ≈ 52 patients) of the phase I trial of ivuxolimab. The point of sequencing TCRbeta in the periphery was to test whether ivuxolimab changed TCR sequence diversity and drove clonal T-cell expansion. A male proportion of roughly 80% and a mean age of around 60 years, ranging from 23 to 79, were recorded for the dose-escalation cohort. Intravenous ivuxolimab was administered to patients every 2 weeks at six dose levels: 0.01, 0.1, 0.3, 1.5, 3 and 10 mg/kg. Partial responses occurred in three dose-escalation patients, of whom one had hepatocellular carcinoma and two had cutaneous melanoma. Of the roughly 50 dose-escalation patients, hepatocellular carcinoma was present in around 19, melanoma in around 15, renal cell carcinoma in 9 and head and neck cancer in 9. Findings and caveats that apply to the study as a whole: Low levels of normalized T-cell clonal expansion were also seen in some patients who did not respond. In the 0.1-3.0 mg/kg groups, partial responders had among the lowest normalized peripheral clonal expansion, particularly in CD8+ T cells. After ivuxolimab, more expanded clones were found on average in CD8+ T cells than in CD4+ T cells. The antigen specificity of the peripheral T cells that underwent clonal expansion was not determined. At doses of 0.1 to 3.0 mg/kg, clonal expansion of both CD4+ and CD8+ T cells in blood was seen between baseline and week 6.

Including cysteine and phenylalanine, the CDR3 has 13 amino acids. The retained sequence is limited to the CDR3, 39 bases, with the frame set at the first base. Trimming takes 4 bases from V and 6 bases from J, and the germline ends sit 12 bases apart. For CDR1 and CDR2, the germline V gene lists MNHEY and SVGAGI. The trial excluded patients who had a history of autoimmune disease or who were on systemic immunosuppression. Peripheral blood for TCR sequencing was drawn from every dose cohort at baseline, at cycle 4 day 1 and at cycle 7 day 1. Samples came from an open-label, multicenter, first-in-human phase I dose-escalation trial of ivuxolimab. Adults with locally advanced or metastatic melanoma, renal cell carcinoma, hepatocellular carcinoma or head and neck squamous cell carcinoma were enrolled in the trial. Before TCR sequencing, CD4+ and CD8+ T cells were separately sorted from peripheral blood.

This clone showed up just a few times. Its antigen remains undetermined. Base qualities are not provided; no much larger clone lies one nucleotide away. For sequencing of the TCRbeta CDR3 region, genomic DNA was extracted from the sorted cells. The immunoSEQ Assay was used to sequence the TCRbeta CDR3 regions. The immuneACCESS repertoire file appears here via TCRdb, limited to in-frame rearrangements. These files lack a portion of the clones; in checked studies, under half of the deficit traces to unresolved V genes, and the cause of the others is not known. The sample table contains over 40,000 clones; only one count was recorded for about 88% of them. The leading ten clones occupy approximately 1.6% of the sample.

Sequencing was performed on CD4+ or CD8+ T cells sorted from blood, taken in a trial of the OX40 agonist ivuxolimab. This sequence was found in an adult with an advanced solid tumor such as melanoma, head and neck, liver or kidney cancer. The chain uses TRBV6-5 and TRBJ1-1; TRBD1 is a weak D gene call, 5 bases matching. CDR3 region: CASSSPVGAEAFF. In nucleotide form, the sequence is TGTGCCAGCAGTTCCCCCGTGGGGGCTGAAGCTTTCTTT.